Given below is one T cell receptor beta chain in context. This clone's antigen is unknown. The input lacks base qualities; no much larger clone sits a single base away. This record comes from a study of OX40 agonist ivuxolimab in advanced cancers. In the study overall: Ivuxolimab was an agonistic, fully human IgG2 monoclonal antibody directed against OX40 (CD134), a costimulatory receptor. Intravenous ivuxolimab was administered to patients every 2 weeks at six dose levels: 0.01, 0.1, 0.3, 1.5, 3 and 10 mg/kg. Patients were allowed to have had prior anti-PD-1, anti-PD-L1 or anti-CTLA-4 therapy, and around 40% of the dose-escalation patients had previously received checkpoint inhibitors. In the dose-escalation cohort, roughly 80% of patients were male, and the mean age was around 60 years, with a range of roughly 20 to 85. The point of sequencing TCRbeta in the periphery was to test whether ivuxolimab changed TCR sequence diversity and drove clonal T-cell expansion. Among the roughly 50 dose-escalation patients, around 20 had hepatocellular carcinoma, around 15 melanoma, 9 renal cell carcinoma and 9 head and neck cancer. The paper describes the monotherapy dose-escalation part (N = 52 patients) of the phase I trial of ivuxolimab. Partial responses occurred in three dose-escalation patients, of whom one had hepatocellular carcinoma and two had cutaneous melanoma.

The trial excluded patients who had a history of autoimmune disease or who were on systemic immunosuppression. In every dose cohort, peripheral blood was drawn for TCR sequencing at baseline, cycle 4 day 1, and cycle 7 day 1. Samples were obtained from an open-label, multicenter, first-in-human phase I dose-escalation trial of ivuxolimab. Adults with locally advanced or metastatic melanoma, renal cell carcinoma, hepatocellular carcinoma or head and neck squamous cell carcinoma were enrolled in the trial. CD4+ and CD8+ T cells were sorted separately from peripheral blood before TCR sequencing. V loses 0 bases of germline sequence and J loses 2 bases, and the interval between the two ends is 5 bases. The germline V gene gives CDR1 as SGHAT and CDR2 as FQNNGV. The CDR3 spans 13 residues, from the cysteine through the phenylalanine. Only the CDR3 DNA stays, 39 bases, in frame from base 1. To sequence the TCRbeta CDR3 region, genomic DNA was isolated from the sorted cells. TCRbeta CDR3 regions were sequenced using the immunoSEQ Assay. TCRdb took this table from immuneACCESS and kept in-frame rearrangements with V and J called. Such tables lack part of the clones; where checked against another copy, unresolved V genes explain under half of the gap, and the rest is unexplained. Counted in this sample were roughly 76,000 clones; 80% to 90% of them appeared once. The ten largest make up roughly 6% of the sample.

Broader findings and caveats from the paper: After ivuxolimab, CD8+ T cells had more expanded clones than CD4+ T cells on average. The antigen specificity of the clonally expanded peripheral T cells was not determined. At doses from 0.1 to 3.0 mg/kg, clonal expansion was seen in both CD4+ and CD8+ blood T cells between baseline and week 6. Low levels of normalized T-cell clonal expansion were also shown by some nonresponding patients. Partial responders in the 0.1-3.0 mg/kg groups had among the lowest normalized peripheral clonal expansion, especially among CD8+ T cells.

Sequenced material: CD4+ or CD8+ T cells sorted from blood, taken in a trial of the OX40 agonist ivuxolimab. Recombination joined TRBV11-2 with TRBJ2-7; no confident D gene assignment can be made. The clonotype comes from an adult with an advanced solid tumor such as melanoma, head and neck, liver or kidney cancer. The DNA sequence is TGTGCCAGCAGCTTAGATGGGCCCTACGAGCAGTACTTC. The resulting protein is CASSLDGPYEQYF.